Listed below are T cell receptor beta chains from one sample, sequenced in a study of post-analysis software for immune sequencing data. TCRdb independently ran MiXCR on the PCR reads; one entry per CDR3 protein. The sample carries approximately 630,000 distinct CDR3 sequences, approximately 60% recorded once. Sample: blood. The receptors derive from a girl aged 2 to 10 with multiple sclerosis. CDR3s include the opening cysteine and the closing phenylalanine or tryptophan. A D gene is named only where the DNA matches it firmly. The listing skips clone size in some rows; elsewhere it reads once, few, many or a size class.

v_gene: TRBV5-1
j_gene: TRBJ2-4
d_gene: NA
abundance: NA
CDR3aa: CASSLDGQAVAKNIQYF
CDR3nt: TGCGCCAGCAGCTTGGATGGGCAGGCCGTTGCCAAAAACATTCAGTACTTC

v_gene: TRBV20-1
j_gene: TRBJ1-4
d_gene: NA
abundance: NA
CDR3aa: CSARDPMSPVDKKLFF
CDR3nt: TGCAGTGCTAGAGATCCTATGTCCCCGGTGGATAAAAAACTGTTTTTT

v_gene: TRBV6-1
j_gene: TRBJ2-7
d_gene: NA
abundance: NA
CDR3aa: CASMPRLRYEQYF
CDR3nt: TGTGCCAGCATGCCGAGACTACGCTACGAGCAGTACTTC

v_gene: TRBV20-1
j_gene: TRBJ1-1
d_gene: NA
abundance: few
CDR3aa: CSACLARSDTEAFF
CDR3nt: TGCAGTGCTTGCCTCGCCCGGTCGGACACTGAAGCTTTCTTT

v_gene: TRBV29-1
j_gene: TRBJ2-3
d_gene: TRBD2
abundance: few
CDR3aa: CSVEGGSGRAMDTQYF
CDR3nt: TGCAGCGTTGAGGGTGGTAGCGGGAGGGCCATGGATACGCAGTATTTT

v_gene: TRBV7-3
j_gene: TRBJ2-1
d_gene: TRBD2
abundance: few
CDR3aa: CASSSGTSGSEEQFF
CDR3nt: TGTGCCAGTAGCTCGGGGACTAGCGGGAGCGAAGAGCAGTTCTTC

v_gene: TRBV7-9
j_gene: TRBJ2-1
d_gene: NA
abundance: NA
CDR3aa: CASSQGEPNEQFF
CDR3nt: TGTGCCAGCAGCCAGGGTGAACCCAATGAGCAGTTCTTC

v_gene: TRBV20-1
j_gene: TRBJ2-1
d_gene: TRBD2
abundance: NA
CDR3aa: CSARELAGSTIWEQFF
CDR3nt: TGCAGTGCTAGAGAGCTAGCGGGAAGTACTATCTGGGAGCAGTTCTTC

v_gene: TRBV29-1
j_gene: TRBJ2-5
d_gene: NA
abundance: NA
CDR3aa: CSVEGGASGTQYF
CDR3nt: TGCAGCGTTGAAGGGGGGGCCTCAGGGACCCAGTACTTC

v_gene: TRBV18
j_gene: TRBJ2-7
d_gene: TRBD2
abundance: NA
CDR3aa: CASSPRLAGITYEQYF
CDR3nt: TGTGCCAGCTCACCCCGACTAGCGGGAATCACCTACGAGCAGTACTTC

v_gene: TRBV7-2
j_gene: TRBJ2-1
d_gene: NA
abundance: NA
CDR3aa: CASSSIEDLQFF
CDR3nt: TGTGCCAGCAGCTCGATAGAGGACTTGCAGTTCTTC

v_gene: TRBV7-9
j_gene: TRBJ1-1
d_gene: NA
abundance: NA
CDR3aa: CASTGDTEAFF
CDR3nt: TGTGCCAGCACAGGGGACACTGAAGCTTTCTTT

v_gene: TRBV20-1
j_gene: TRBJ2-7
d_gene: TRBD1
abundance: NA
CDR3aa: CSARADQGALEQYF
CDR3nt: TGCAGTGCTAGAGCCGACCAGGGGGCCCTCGAGCAGTACTTC

v_gene: TRBV6-1
j_gene: TRBJ2-7
d_gene: TRBD2
abundance: NA
CDR3aa: CASSEALPGLAVSYEQYF
CDR3nt: TGTGCCAGCAGTGAAGCGCTCCCGGGACTAGCGGTCTCCTACGAGCAGTACTTC

v_gene: TRBV5-4
j_gene: TRBJ2-3
d_gene: TRBD2
abundance: NA
CDR3aa: CASSLPTSGHDTQYF
CDR3nt: TGTGCCAGCAGCTTGCCAACTAGCGGGCACGATACGCAGTATTTT

v_gene: TRBV2
j_gene: TRBJ2-3
d_gene: TRBD2
abundance: few
CDR3aa: CASRPGTSGTDTQYF
CDR3nt: TGTGCCAGCAGGCCCGGGACTAGCGGGACAGATACGCAGTATTTT

v_gene: TRBV2
j_gene: TRBJ2-7
d_gene: NA
abundance: NA
CDR3aa: CASSVGAYYEQYF
CDR3nt: TGTGCCAGCAGTGTCGGGGCTTATTACGAGCAGTACTTC